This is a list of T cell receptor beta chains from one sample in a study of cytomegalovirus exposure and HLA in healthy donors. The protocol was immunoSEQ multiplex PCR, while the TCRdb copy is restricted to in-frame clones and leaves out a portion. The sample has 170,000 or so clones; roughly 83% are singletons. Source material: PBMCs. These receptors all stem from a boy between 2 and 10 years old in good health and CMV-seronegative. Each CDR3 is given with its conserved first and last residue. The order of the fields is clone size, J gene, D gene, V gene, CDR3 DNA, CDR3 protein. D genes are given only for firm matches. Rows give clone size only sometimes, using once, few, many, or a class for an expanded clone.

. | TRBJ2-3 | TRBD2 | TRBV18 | TGTGCCAGCTCACCTCTAGCGGGAGGGACAGATACGCAGTATTTT | CASSPLAGGTDTQYF
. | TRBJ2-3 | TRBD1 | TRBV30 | TGTGCCTGGAGCCTTACAGGGGGTAACTGGCCAGATACGCAGTATTTT | CAWSLTGGNWPDTQYF
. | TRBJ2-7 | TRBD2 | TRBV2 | TGTGCCAGCACTGCCGGACTAGCCTACGAGCAGTACTTC | CASTAGLAYEQYF
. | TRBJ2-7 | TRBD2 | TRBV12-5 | TGTGCTAGTGGTTTGGGAGCTAGCGGGGCACCCTACGAGCAGTACTTC | CASGLGASGAPYEQYF
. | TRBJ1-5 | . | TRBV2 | TGTGCCAGCAGTGAAGCGCTATCTACCTGGAGGATTCGCAATCAGCCCCAGCATTTT | CASSEALSTWRIRNQPQHF
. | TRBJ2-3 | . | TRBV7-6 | TGTGCCAGCAGCCCGACTTTTTCGAGATCTAGCACAGATACGCAGTATTTT | CASSPTFSRSSTDTQYF
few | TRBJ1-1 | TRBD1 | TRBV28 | TGTGCCAGCAGTACCTACTCCGGGACAGGGGATAACACTGAAGCTTTCTTT | CASSTYSGTGDNTEAFF
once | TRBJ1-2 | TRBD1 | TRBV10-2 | TGCGCCAGCAATGTTCTCAAGGGACAGTCGTCCGCAGGCTACACCTTC | CASNVLKGQSSAGYTF
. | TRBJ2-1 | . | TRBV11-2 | TGTGCCAGCAGCTTAGCTTGGGGGCAGGGCCTCTACAATGAGCAGTTCTTC | CASSLAWGQGLYNEQFF
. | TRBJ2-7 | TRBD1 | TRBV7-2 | TGTGCCAGCAGCCTCAGACAGGGTTACGAGCAGTACTTC | CASSLRQGYEQYF
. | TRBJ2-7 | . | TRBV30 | TGTGCCTGTGGGCGGGACTCCTACGAGCAGTACTTC | CACGRDSYEQYF
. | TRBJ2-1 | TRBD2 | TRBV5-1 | TGCGCCAGCAGCTTACTAGCGGGAGGACTTAATGAGCAGTTCTTC | CASSLLAGGLNEQFF
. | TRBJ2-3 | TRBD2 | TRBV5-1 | TGCGCCAGCAGCTTGCTGCTAGCGGGGGGAAGAGATACGCAGTATTTT | CASSLLLAGGRDTQYF
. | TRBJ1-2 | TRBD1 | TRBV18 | TGTGCCAGCTCACCATACGTCCAACAGGGGGCCGATGGCTACACCTTC | CASSPYVQQGADGYTF
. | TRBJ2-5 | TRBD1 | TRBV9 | TGTGCCAGCAGCGTAGCGCCCCTGGGAGGGGACAGGGGCTCTCAAGAGACCCAGTACTTC | CASSVAPLGGDRGSQETQYF
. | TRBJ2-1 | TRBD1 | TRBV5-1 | TGCGCCAGCAGTCTAACAGGGGACTCCTACAATGAGCAGTTCTTC | CASSLTGDSYNEQFF
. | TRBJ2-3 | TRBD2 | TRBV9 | TGTGCCAGCAGCGTTAGCGGGAGGCCGACAGATACGCAGTATTTT | CASSVSGRPTDTQYF
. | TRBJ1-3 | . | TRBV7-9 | TGTGCCAGCAGCCGTCTACAGGGTTCTGGAAACACCATATATTTT | CASSRLQGSGNTIYF
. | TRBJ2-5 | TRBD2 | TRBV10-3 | TGTGCCATCAGTGACTCCGGGACTAGCGGGAAAGAGACCCAGTACTTC | CAISDSGTSGKETQYF
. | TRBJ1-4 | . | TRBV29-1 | TGCAGCGTTGGAGATGAAAAACTGTTTTTT | CSVGDEKLFF
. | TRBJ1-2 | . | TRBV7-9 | TGTGCCAGCAGCCCAAGATCCACAGGGTGGAATGGCTACACCTTC | CASSPRSTGWNGYTF
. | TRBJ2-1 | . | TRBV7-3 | TGTGCCAGCAGCCCAGGACAAGCTGCCAATGAGCAGTTCTTC | CASSPGQAANEQFF
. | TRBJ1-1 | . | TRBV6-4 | TGTGCCAGCAGGGAGGGAGTTTGGAACACTGAAGCTTTCTTT | CASREGVWNTEAFF
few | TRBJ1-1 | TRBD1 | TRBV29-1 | TGCAGCGTTCAACAGGGGGAAGGGAACACTGAAGCTTTCTTT | CSVQQGEGNTEAFF
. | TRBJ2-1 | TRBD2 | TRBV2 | TGTGCCAGCAGTCCAAACATAGCGGGAACCGTATTCTTC | CASSPNIAGTVFF
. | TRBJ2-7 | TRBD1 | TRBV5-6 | TGTGCCAGCAGTCCCGGGACAGGGTATCGGTACGAGCAGTACTTC | CASSPGTGYRYEQYF
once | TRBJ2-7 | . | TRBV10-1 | TGCGCCAGCAGTGAGAGTCCACCACATGGGCAGTACTTC | CASSESPPHGQYF
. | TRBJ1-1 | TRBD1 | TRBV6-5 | TGTGCCAGCAGTTTCGGACAGGCTAACACTGAAGCTTTCTTT | CASSFGQANTEAFF
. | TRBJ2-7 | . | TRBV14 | TGTGCCAGCAGTCGAGCTCGAGGCGGGATCTCCTACGAGCAGTACTTC | CASSRARGGISYEQYF
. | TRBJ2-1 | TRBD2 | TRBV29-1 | TGCAGCGCAAGACTAGCGGATAATGAGCAGTTCTTC | CSARLADNEQFF
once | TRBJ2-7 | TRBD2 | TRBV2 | TGTGCCAGCAGTGTCGGACTAGCGGGGACCGAGCAGTACTTC | CASSVGLAGTEQYF
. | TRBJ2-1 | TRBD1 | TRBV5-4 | TGTGCCAGCAGCCCCGGACAGGGTGGGAATGAGCAGTTCTTC | CASSPGQGGNEQFF
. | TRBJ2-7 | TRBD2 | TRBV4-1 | TGCGCCAGCAGCCAACGGACTAGCGGAATCATATCCTACGAGCAGTACTTC | CASSQRTSGIISYEQYF
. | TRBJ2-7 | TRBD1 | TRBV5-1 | TGCGCCAGCAGCCCTTCCCGGGACAGGGTTGGCGAGCAGTACTTC | CASSPSRDRVGEQYF
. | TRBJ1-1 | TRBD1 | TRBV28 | TGTGCCAGCAGTTGGACAGGGGGCGCCACTGAAGCTTTCTTT | CASSWTGGATEAFF
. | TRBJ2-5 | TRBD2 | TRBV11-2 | TGTGCCAGCAGCTTACTAGCGGGAGTAGAAGAGACCCAGTACTTC | CASSLLAGVEETQYF
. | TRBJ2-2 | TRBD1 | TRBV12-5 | TGTGCTAGTGGTTTTAGAACAGGGGGCTACACCGGGGAGCTGTTTTTT | CASGFRTGGYTGELFF
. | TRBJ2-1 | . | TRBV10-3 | TGTGCCATCAGTGAGTCCCCGGATGAGCAGTTCTTC | CAISESPDEQFF
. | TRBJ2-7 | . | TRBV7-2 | TGTGCCAGCAGCTTAATCGGTAGCATAGGACAGAGAGCCTACGAGCAGTACTTC | CASSLIGSIGQRAYEQYF
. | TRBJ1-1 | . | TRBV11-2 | TGTGCCAGCAGCTTAGACGGAGTGAACACTGAAGCTTTCTTT | CASSLDGVNTEAFF
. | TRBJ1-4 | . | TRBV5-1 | TGCGCCAGCAGCTTGTCTACCGGGATTAATGAAAAACTGTTTTTT | CASSLSTGINEKLFF
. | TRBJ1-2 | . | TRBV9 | TGTGCCAGCAGCCCCCAAGGGGCCTACGGTGGCTACACCTTC | CASSPQGAYGGYTF
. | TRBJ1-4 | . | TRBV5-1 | TGCGCCAGCAGCTGGAAGAACCGGGTTTCGGATGAAAAACTGTTTTTT | CASSWKNRVSDEKLFF
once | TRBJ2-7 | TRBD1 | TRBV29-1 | TGCAGCGTTTCAGATCGACAGGGGCCAACCTACGAGCAGTACTTC | CSVSDRQGPTYEQYF
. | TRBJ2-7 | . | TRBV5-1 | TGCGCCAGCAGCTTGGGAGGGGGAAAGTACTTC | CASSLGGGKYF
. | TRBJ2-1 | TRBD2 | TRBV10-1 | TGCGCCAGCAGTGAGTTTATAGGACTAGCGGGAGAGAGAAATGAGCAGTTCTTC | CASSEFIGLAGERNEQFF
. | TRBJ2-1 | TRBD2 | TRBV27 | TGTGCCAGCAGCTACGGGGGGGGTTACAATGAGCAGTTCTTC | CASSYGGGYNEQFF
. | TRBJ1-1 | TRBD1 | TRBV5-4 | TGTGCCAGCAGCTTCCGGGACAGGGCCACTGAAGCTTTCTTT | CASSFRDRATEAFF
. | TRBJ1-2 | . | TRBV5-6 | TGTGCCAGCAGCCCAACAGGGAACTATGGCTACACCTTC | CASSPTGNYGYTF
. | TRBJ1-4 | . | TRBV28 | TGTGCCAGCAGTTCCTTACCTGGGAGCCCCGCAACTAATGAAAAACTGTTTTTT | CASSSLPGSPATNEKLFF
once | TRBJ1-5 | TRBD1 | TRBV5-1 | TGCGCCAGCAGCTTGGCCATCATGCAGGGGGCGAGAACCCATAGCAATCAGCCCCAGCATTTT | CASSLAIMQGARTHSNQPQHF